The 20 T cell receptor beta chains listed next were all sequenced from one sample in a study of control samples from healthy donors and cancer patients. Data came from immunoSEQ multiplex PCR; TCRdb stores just in-frame clones and leaves some out. The sample lists 160,000 or so clones; 80% to 95% were seen once. The sequencing input was blood. Receptors originate from a woman aged 30 to 39 in good health.

The chain combines TRBV2 with TRBJ2-7; perhaps TRBD1 as D (7 bases). CDR1 is SNHLY and CDR2 is FYNNEI in the germline V gene. The ends were cut back, 8 bases at V and 9 bases at J, with 23 bases in the middle. This CDR3 spans 14 amino acids. CDR3 sequence reads: CASLIRQGGTRQYF. CDR3 nucleotides: TGTGCCAGCCTAATTAGACAGGGAGGAACAAGGCAGTACTTC.

In regard to this clone: The same CDR3 arises from other DNA sequences in this sample as well. CDR3 DNA: TGCGCCAGCAGCCAGGGACAGGGGAATTTTTATGAGCAGTACTTC. This encodes CASSQGQGNFYEQYF. V gene TRBV4-3 combines with J gene TRBJ2-7; TRBD1 aligns across 10 bases. Germline V lookup: CDR1 LGHNA, CDR2 YSLEER. V lost 3 bases to trimming and J lost 7 bases; unmatched junction nucleotides: 9. The CDR3 is 15 residues long.

This chain links TRBV10-3 with TRBJ1-3; TRBD1 matches 7 bases. Trimming at V came to 6 bases and at J to 6 bases, leaving 5 bases not matched to a gene. Germline loops: CDR1 ENHRY, CDR2 SYGVKD. The CDR3 is made up of 13 amino acids. CDR3 amino acids: CAIRQGVLNTIYF. DNA for the CDR3: TGTGCCATCAGGCAGGGGGTTCTAAACACCATATATTTT.

The V call is TRBV7-8, the J call TRBJ1-2; 10 bases match TRBD1. Trimming took 2 bases from V and 7 from J; bases not matched to a gene: 7. Germline-derived CDR1 and CDR2 are SGHVS and FQNEAQ. The CDR3 runs to 15 residues. The DNA for the CDR3 is TGTGCCAGCAGCTTACTCGACAGGGGGCTAGGTGGCTACACCTTC. Its translation: CASSLLDRGLGGYTF.

The chain is built from TRBV28 and TRBJ1-2; tentatively, D is TRBD1 (5 bases). Germline loops: CDR1 MDHEN, CDR2 SYDVKM. V lost 2 bases to trimming and J lost 8 bases, with 18 bases between them. This CDR3 is built from 15 residues. The CDR3 is CASSLGTKRGGGYTF. The CDR3 nucleotides are TGTGCCAGCAGTTTAGGCACGAAAAGGGGTGGCGGCTACACCTTC.

This chain connects TRBV28 to TRBJ1-2; D gene uncertain. This CDR3 is built from 12 residues. Germline CDR1 is MDHEN and CDR2 is SYDVKM. Trimming pared 4 bases from V and 2 bases from J, leaving 5 bases between. CDR3: CASSWANYGYTF. CDR3 DNA sequence: TGTGCCAGCAGTTGGGCGAACTATGGCTACACCTTC.

The rearrangement uses TRBV6-1 and TRBJ2-3, with a tentative D call TRBD2 (5 bases). The V gene's germline CDR1 is MNHNS and CDR2 SASEGT. The CDR3 spans 15 residues. The V and J ends lost 0 bases and 0 bases respectively, with 7 bases between them. The CDR3 region is CASSEARGSTDTQYF. CDR3 nucleotides: TGTGCCAGCAGTGAAGCTCGGGGTAGCACAGATACGCAGTATTTT.

The table lists this clone with a count of one. V gene TRBV3-1 (or the pseudogene TRBV3-2) combines with J gene TRBJ2-5; 13 bases agree with TRBD2. Germline loops: CDR1 LGHDT, CDR2 YNNKEL (reference sequence). The CDR3 length is 17 residues. V lost 4 bases to trimming and J lost 3 bases; unmatched junction nucleotides: 8. CDR3 in DNA: TGTGCCAGCAGCCCACTCGGGACTAGCGGGACGGAAGAGACCCAGTACTTC. This translates into CASSPLGTSGTEETQYF.

The chain combines TRBV27 with TRBJ2-7; D assignment may be TRBD1 or TRBD2 (5 bases each). The CDR3 sequence is 16 residues long. Germline V CDR1 and CDR2: MNHEY, SMNVEV (reference sequence). V lost 5 bases to trimming and J lost 0 bases, with 17 bases between them. The CDR3 reads CASSVNPGTLSYEQYF. The CDR3 coding sequence is TGTGCCAGCAGTGTCAATCCCGGGACCCTCTCCTACGAGCAGTACTTC.

The chain carries TRBV4-1 and TRBJ2-4; TRBD2 agrees at 9 bases. This CDR3 comprises 15 residues. The junction had 9 bases not matched to a gene; V was cut back by 0 bases and J by 12 bases. Germline CDR1 reads MGHRA; CDR2 reads YSYEKL. The CDR3 is CASSQEAGGPHPQYF. The CDR3 region has the DNA TGCGCCAGCAGCCAAGAAGCGGGGGGCCCCCACCCTCAGTACTTC.

This chain links TRBV5-1 with TRBJ2-1; 15 bases are shared with TRBD2. V lost 0 bases and J lost 6; bases outside the gene matches: 10. The CDR3 consists of 19 residues. In germline, CDR1 is SGHRS, CDR2 YFSETQ. CDR3 loop: CASSLVYLVGLAGGNEQFF. DNA of the CDR3: TGCGCCAGCAGCTTGGTGTATCTGGTGGGACTAGCGGGAGGCAATGAGCAGTTCTTC.

This chain uses TRBV4-1 with TRBJ2-5, with 14 bases matching TRBD2. Germline CDR1 reads MGHRA; CDR2 reads YSYEKL. Trimming cost V 5 bases and J 4 bases; bases outside gene matches: 15. This CDR3 is built from 19 residues. In DNA form, the CDR3 reads TGCGCCAGCAGCTTAGCCCCGGGACTAGCGGGAGAAGTGGGAGAGACCCAGTACTTC. Its translation is CASSLAPGLAGEVGETQYF.

This chain connects TRBV24-1 to TRBJ2-1; 10 bases fit TRBD2. Germline V gene lookup returns CDR1 KGHDR and CDR2 SFDVKD. The CDR3 runs 22 residues. V dropped 3 bases and J dropped 3; count of bases not matched to a gene: 22. The CDR3 loop is CATSDPLTRGSGRASGYNEQFF. DNA for the CDR3: TGTGCCACCAGTGATCCCCTCACGAGGGGGAGCGGGAGGGCCAGTGGCTACAATGAGCAGTTCTTC.

The chain joins TRBV28 to TRBJ2-1; possible D gene TRBD2, 5 bases. Germline CDR1 and CDR2: MDHEN and SYDVKM. The CDR3 has 21 residues. Trimming cost V 2 bases and J 0 bases, with 26 bases left between them. The CDR3 protein is CASSLGEGRFRGSSSYNEQFF. CDR3 DNA sequence: TGTGCCAGCAGTTTAGGGGAAGGACGTTTTCGGGGATCCAGCTCCTACAATGAGCAGTTCTTC.

The rearrangement joins TRBV10-3 to TRBJ2-5; 9 bases map to TRBD1. Germline CDR1 and CDR2: ENHRY and SYGVKD. The length of the CDR3 is 14 residues. With V trimmed by 8 bases and J by 3 bases, 7 bases remained unmatched. The CDR3 nucleotides are TGTGCCATCGTAGTGGACAGGGGTAAAGAGACCCAGTACTTC. This sequence encodes CAIVVDRGKETQYF.

J is TRBJ2-3 and V is TRBV29-1, with a weak D call TRBD2 (5 bases). From germline, CDR1 is SQVTM and CDR2 ANQGSEA. Trimming stripped 4 bases from V and 8 bases from J, with 13 bases between. The CDR3 contains 12 residues. CDR3 DNA: TGCAGCGTTGCGCTGCGTGAGGGTACGCAGTATTTT. Protein product: CSVALREGTQYF.

The chain couples TRBV7-8 to TRBJ2-7; possible D gene TRBD2, 6 bases. Germline CDR1 is SGHVS and CDR2 is FQNEAQ. The CDR3 is 14 residues long. The germline V and J ends were trimmed by 7 bases and 1 base, with 14 bases remaining between them. CDR3 sequence reads: CASTPRERSYEQYF. CDR3 DNA sequence: TGTGCCAGCACCCCACGGGAGCGTTCCTACGAGCAGTACTTC.

This clone was seen just once. The rearrangement links TRBV4-3 to TRBJ1-4, with unresolved D. Per the germline V gene, CDR1 is LGHNA and CDR2 is YSLEER. Trimming shortened V by 0 bases and J by 7 bases, and 15 bases separated the two germline ends. This CDR3 has 16 amino acids. This chain's CDR3 is CASSQEAMGFPEKLFF. CDR3 DNA sequence: TGCGCCAGCAGCCAAGAGGCGATGGGGTTTCCTGAAAAACTGTTTTTT.

The V and J genes are TRBV7-9 and TRBJ2-7; no reliable D call. Trimming took 3 bases from V and 0 from J, leaving 3 bases between them. The CDR3 runs 12 residues. CDR1 is SEHNR and CDR2 is FQNEAQ in the germline V gene (reference sequence). The CDR3 DNA is TGTGCCAGCAGCTTGAGCTCCTACGAGCAGTACTTC. Translated, it gives CASSLSSYEQYF.

For the CDR3, the DNA is TGTGCCAGCTCACCACCAACGAGGGGTCTCTACGAGCAGTACTTC. The encoded protein is CASSPPTRGLYEQYF. The chain links TRBV18 to TRBJ2-7; D is tentatively TRBD1 or TRBD2 (5 bases each). The V end was cut by 0 bases, the J end by 3 bases, with 12 bases between. In germline, CDR1 is KGHSH, CDR2 LQKENI. CDR3 length: 15 residues.